By share, the clone carrying this T cell receptor (beta chain) counts as medium-sized (0.01 to 0.1%). Its matching antigen is unknown. This CDR3 is built from 14 residues. Germline assignment: CDR1 SGHVS and CDR2 FNYEAQ. With 1 base removed from V and 1 base from J, the gap between germline ends came to 7 bases. No patient received treatment before thyroid surgery. The data derive from a study of metastatic and nonmetastatic thyroid tumors. Original analysis: To classify distant metastasis in papillary thyroid cancer, a model was built from CDR3 differences across clinicopathological groups. TCRdb recomputed clones from the PCR reads via MiXCR. The V and J calls follow TCRdb's processing rather than the paper's. The sample yields fewer than 5,000 clones, around 21% seen once. Overall study findings and caveats: The study reportedly found significantly higher TCR beta diversity in malignant thyroid tumors than benign nodules, in blood and tumor.

This chain connects TRBV7-6 to TRBJ1-1; D gene uncertain. The clonotype originates from a male donor with papillary thyroid cancer or a benign thyroid nodule (not recorded which). Some clones in this sample may be carry-over from other donors' samples. Sequenced: tumor tissue. The CDR3 DNA reads as TGTGCCAGCAGCTTAGGTCCCGGGAACACTGAAGCTTTCTTT. This sequence encodes CASSLGPGNTEAFF. The full variable domain, its missing parts supplied by reference TRBV7-6 and TRBJ1-1, is GAGVSQSPRYKVTKRGQDVALRCDPISGHVSLYWYRQALGQGPEFLTYFNYEAQQDKSGLPNDRFSAERPEGSISTLTIQRTEQRDSAMYRCASSLGPGNTEAFFGQGTRLTVV.